The clone carrying this TCR beta chain was counted a few times. V lost 6 bases to trimming and J lost 3 bases, with 12 bases between them. This CDR3 is built from 14 residues. Germline-derived CDR1 and CDR2 are KGHSH and LQKENI. TCRdb reanalysed the 5' RACE reads using MiXCR and keeps one entry per CDR3 protein. The profile shows around 410,000 distinct CDR3 sequences, more than 20% of them singletons. These data come from a study of T-cell memory formation after mild COVID-19. Whole-study context: Clustering of TCRs was largely donor specific.

Material: PBMCs or a T cell subset sorted from them (not recorded which). The clonotype was recovered from an adult woman who had mild COVID-19 (a few samples of this study predate the infection). Cell type and time point are not known. The chain combines TRBV18 with TRBJ1-5, with D hard to call. This chain's CDR3 is CASSRDTPNQPQHF. The CDR3, as DNA: TGTGCCAGCTCGCGCGACACCCCCAATCAGCCCCAGCATTTT.